A single sample is the source of the 10 T cell receptor beta chains below, sequenced in a study of blood T cell repertoires in COVID-19 (TCRdb year 2020). Library creation used the immunoSEQ multiplex PCR assay. The clones in this table, taken by TCRdb from immuneACCESS, are in-frame only. Not every clone is retained; where verified, under half of the shortfall comes from an unresolved V gene, and the cause of the rest is unknown. For this sample there are 230,000 or so clones; 65% to 85% appear just once. In total, the top ten clones hold 3.4% of the sample. Sequencing was carried out using PBMCs or T cells enriched from blood (not recorded which). The receptors were gathered from a man aged 50-59 years who had recovered from COVID-19.

The gene calls are TRBV3-1 (or the pseudogene TRBV3-2) and TRBJ2-2; 9 bases align to TRBD2. Germline V gene data show CDR1 as LGHDT and CDR2 as YNNKEL (reference sequence). The CDR3 runs to 17 residues. With 5 bases clipped from V and 4 bases from J, the junction kept 11 bases outside the gene matches. CDR3: CASSLILSGSFTGELFF. CDR3 DNA: TGTGCCAGCAGCTTAATCCTTAGCGGGAGTTTCACCGGGGAGCTGTTTTTT.

This clone came up a few times. The chain has TRBV2 and TRBJ1-2, with D possibly being TRBD1 (5 bases). This CDR3 contains 16 residues. The V and J ends lost 0 bases and 5 bases respectively, with 16 bases between them. Germline V gives CDR1 SNHLY, CDR2 FYNNEI. The CDR3 region has the DNA TGTGCCAGCAGTGAAGCTAGGTCGGGGGGGAAATATGGCTACACCTTC. Protein sequence: CASSEARSGGKYGYTF.

V usage is TRBV29-1 and J usage is TRBJ2-1, with 7 bases fitting TRBD2. Looked up from germline, CDR1 is SQVTM and CDR2 is ANQGSEA. The CDR3 is 16 residues long. V lost 2 bases to trimming and J lost 4 bases; unmatched junction nucleotides: 11. The CDR3 loop reads CSVELQRGRTYNEQFF. In nucleotides, the CDR3 is TGCAGCGTTGAACTTCAGCGGGGCCGGACTTACAATGAGCAGTTCTTC.

The chain carries TRBV15 and TRBJ1-5; 8 bases fit TRBD1. CDR1 is LNHNV, CDR2 YYDKDF, per germline (reference sequence). The CDR3 sequence is 14 residues long. V trimming: 5 bases; J trimming: 7 bases; junction bases outside the gene matches: 7. CDR3 sequence: CATSQDRGRQPQHF. For the CDR3, the DNA is TGTGCCACCAGCCAAGACAGGGGACGACAGCCCCAGCATTTT.

This chain connects TRBV5-1 to TRBJ2-5; D is perhaps TRBD1 (6 bases). The CDR3 is 14 amino acids. CDR1 and CDR2 from the germline V gene are SGHRS and YFSETQ. V gave up 4 bases and J gave up 1 base, with 11 bases separating them. This chain's CDR3 is CASSAGQPQETQYF. The CDR3 bases are TGCGCCAGCAGCGCCGGACAGCCCCAAGAGACCCAGTACTTC.

The chain joins TRBV28 to TRBJ2-5, with TRBD2 matching over 8 bases. The CDR3 is 14 amino acids. Germline V CDR1 and CDR2: MDHEN, SYDVKM. Germline trimming cut 5 bases from V and 1 base from J; bases unmatched to any gene: 3. CDR3 DNA: TGTGCCAGCAGTAGACTAGCGACCCAAGAGACCCAGTACTTC. The encoded protein is CASSRLATQETQYF.

The J gene is TRBJ1-5, the V gene TRBV28; D is ambiguous. This CDR3 spans 12 amino acids. Trimming removed 6 bases from V and 7 bases from J, with 10 bases in between. Looked up from germline, CDR1 is MDHEN and CDR2 is SYDVKM. CDR3 sequence: CASSDSPQPQHF. DNA for the CDR3: TGTGCCAGCAGCGATAGCCCCCAGCCCCAGCATTTT.

This sequence joins TRBV9 and TRBJ1-1, with D perhaps matching TRBD1 (5 bases). CDR3 length: 14 amino acids. V lost 4 bases and J 0 bases, leaving 10 bases between the germline ends. Germline values: CDR1 SGDLS, CDR2 YYNGEE. CDR3 DNA sequence: TGTGCCAGCAGCCTCGGGGGGATGAACACTGAAGCTTTCTTT. This codes for CASSLGGMNTEAFF.

The rearrangement joins TRBV6-5 to TRBJ2-1; 8 nucleotides agree with TRBD2. V was clipped by 5 bases and J by 5 bases; unmatched bases: 5. This CDR3 spans 14 amino acids. In germline, CDR1 is MNHEY, CDR2 SVGAGI. The CDR3 is CASSLGLAHNEQFF. CDR3 DNA: TGTGCCAGCAGTCTAGGACTAGCCCACAATGAGCAGTTCTTC.

In its sample, this clone was seen a few times. The genes are TRBV24-1 and TRBJ2-7; D is uncertain. Trimming pared 2 bases from V and 6 bases from J, leaving 10 bases between. Germline V lookup: CDR1 KGHDR, CDR2 SFDVKD. The CDR3 extends over 13 amino acids. CDR3 sequence (DNA): TGTGCCACCAGTGATTCGACTCGCCGCGAGCAGTACTTC. This encodes CATSDSTRREQYF.